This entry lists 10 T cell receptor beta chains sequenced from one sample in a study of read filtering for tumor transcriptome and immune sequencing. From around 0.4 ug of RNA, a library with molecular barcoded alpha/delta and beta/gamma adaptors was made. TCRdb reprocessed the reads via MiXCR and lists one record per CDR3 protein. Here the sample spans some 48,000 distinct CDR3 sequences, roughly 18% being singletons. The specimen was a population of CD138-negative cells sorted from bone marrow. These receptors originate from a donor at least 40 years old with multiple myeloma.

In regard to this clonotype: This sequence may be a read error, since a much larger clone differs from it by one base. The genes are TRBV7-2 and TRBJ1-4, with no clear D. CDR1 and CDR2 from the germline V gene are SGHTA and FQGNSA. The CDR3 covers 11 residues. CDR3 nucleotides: TGTGCCAGCGGCTTATTTGAAAAACTGTTTTTT. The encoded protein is CASGLFEKLFF.

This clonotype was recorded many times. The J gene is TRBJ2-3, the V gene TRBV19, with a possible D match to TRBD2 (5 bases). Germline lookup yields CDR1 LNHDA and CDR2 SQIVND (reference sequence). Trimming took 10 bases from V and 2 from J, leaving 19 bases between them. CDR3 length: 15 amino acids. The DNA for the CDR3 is TGTGCCACCAGTTTTGGACTTTCACCCACAGATACGCAGTATTTT. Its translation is CATSFGLSPTDTQYF.

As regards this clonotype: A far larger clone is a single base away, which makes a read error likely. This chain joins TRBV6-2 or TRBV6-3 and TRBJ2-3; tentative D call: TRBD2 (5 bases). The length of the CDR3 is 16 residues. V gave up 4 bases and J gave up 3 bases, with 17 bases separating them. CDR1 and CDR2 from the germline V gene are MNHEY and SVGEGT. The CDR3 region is CASSSGTPGWTDTQYF. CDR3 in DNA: TGTGCCAGCAGTTCGGGAACACCGGGGTGGACAGATACGCAGTATTTT.

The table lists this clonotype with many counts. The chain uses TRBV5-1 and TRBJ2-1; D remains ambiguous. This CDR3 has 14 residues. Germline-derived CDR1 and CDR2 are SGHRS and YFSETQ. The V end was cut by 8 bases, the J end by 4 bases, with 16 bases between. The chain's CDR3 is CASSPAGSYNEQFF. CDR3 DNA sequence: TGCGCCAGTAGTCCCGCCGGATCTTACAATGAGCAGTTCTTC.

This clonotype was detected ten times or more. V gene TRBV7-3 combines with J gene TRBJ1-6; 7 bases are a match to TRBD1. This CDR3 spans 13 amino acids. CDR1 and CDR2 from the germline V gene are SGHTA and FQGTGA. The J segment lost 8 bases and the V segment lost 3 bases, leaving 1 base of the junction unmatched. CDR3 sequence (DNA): TGTGCCAGCAGCTTTACAGGGGATTCACCCCTCCACTTT. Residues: CASSFTGDSPLHF.

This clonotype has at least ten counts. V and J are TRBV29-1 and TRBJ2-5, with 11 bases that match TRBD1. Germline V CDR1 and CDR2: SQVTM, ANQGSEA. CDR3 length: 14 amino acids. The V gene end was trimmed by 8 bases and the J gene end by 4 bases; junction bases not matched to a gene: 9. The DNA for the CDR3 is TGCAGCACTACAGGACAGGGGGCGCGAGAGACCCAGTACTTC. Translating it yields CSTTGQGARETQYF.

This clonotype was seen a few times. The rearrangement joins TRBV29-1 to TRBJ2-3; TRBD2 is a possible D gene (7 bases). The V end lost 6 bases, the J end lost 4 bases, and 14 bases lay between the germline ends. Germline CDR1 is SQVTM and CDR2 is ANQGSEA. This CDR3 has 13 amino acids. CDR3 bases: TGCAGCGTGGGGGGGGGCCGGGCAGATACGCAGTATTTT. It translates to CSVGGGRADTQYF.

The CDR3 nucleotides are TGCAGCGTTGAACAAGACAGCCGCTCCTACAATGAGCAGTTCTTC. It translates to CSVEQDSRSYNEQFF. The chain employs TRBV29-1 and TRBJ2-1, with D possibly TRBD1 on 5 matching bases. The CDR3 sequence is 15 residues long. V lost 2 bases and J 0 bases, leaving 11 bases between the germline ends. CDR1 is SQVTM and CDR2 is ANQGSEA in the germline V gene.

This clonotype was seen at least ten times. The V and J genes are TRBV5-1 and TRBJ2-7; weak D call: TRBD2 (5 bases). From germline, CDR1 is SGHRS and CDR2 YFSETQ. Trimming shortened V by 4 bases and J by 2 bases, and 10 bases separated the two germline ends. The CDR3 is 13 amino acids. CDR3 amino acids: CASSPPRAYEQYF. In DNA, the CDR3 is TGCGCCAGCAGCCCGCCGCGGGCCTACGAGCAGTACTTC.

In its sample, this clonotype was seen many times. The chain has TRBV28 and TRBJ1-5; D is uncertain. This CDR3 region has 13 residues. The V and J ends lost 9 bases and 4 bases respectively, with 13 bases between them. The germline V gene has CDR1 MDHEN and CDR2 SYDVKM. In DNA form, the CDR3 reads TGTGCCAGTGGGGTCTCTTTGAATCAGCCCCAGCATTTT. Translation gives CASGVSLNQPQHF.